The 5 T cell receptor beta chains reported below all come from one sample, sequenced in a study of T cells in Graves' hyperthyroidism and ophthalmopathy. RNA transcripts served as the template for amplifying TCR beta CDR3 regions. First-round RT-PCR with HTBI primers amplified the TCR CDR3 region. One entry per CDR3 protein results from TCRdb running MiXCR on the multiplex PCR reads. The sample comprises under 600,000 distinct CDR3 sequences, approximately 15% of which are singletons, and around 3.5% rests with the top ten. The sequencing input was blood. The receptors stem from a middle-aged woman with Graves' ophthalmopathy.

V is TRBV19 and J is TRBJ2-5; D could derive from TRBD1 or TRBD2 (5 bases each). Trimming pared 5 bases from V and 5 bases from J, leaving 27 bases between. There are 18 residues in the CDR3. Germline V gives CDR1 LNHDA, CDR2 SQIVND (reference sequence). The CDR3 loop reads CASSLTSPGAGLLETQYF. The DNA for the CDR3 is TGTGCCAGTAGTCTCACCTCCCCCGGGGCAGGGTTGTTGGAGACCCAGTACTTC.

This clonotype came up many times. The V call is TRBV11-2, the J call TRBJ2-7; no definite D call. Germline lookup yields CDR1 SGHAT and CDR2 FQNNGV. V was trimmed by 0 bases and J by 3 bases, leaving 9 bases between them. The CDR3 is 14 residues long. The CDR3 spells CASSLDTQVYEQYF. As DNA, the CDR3 is TGTGCCAGCAGCTTAGATACGCAGGTCTACGAGCAGTACTTC. Full variable domain (remainder filled in from reference TRBV11-2 and TRBJ2-7): EAGVAQSPRYKIIEKRQSVAFWCNPISGHATLYWYQQILGQGPKLLIQFQNNGVVDDSQLPKDRFSAERLKGVDSTLKIQPAKLEDSAVYLCASSLDTQVYEQYFGPGTRLTVT.

This clonotype was detected many times. The chain employs TRBV20-1 and TRBJ2-5; D not certain. V dropped 0 bases and J dropped 5 bases, with 16 bases sitting between them. Per germline, CDR1 DFQATT and CDR2 SNEGSKA (reference sequence). The CDR3 is made up of 15 amino acids. The CDR3 bases are TGCAGTGCTAGAGAGTTTTTAGGGCCGTTCGAGACCCAGTACTTC. It yields the protein CSAREFLGPFETQYF.

This clonotype was picked up many times. The chain combines TRBV28 with TRBJ1-5; possibly TRBD1 for D (5 bases). Per germline, CDR1 MDHEN and CDR2 SYDVKM. This CDR3 is 14 amino acids long. The V gene lost 2 bases and the J gene lost 4 bases, with 9 bases spanning the gap. CDR3 in amino acids: CASSLGTRNQPQHF. CDR3 DNA: TGTGCCAGCAGTTTAGGGACGAGGAATCAGCCCCAGCATTTT.

Many counts were recorded for this clonotype. The chain couples TRBV3-1 to TRBJ2-2; TRBD2 matches at 14 bases. Trimming removed 8 bases from V and 5 bases from J; junction bases left unmatched: 4. Germline lookup yields CDR1 LGHDT and CDR2 YNNKEL (reference sequence). CDR3 length: 15 residues. The CDR3 protein is CASWGLAGVTGELFF. The CDR3 coding sequence is TGTGCCAGCTGGGGACTAGCGGGAGTAACCGGGGAGCTGTTTTTT.